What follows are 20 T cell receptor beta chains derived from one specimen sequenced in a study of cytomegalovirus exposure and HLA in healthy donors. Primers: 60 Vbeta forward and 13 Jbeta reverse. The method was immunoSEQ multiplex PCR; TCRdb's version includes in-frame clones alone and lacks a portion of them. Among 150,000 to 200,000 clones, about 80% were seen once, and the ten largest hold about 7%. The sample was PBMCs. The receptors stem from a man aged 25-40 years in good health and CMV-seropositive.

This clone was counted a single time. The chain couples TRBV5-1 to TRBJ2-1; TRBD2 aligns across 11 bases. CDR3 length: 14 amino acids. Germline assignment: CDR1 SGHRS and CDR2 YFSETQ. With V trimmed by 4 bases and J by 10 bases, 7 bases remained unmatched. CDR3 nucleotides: TGCGCCAGCAGCAAGACTAGCGGGACCGACGAGCAGTTCTTC. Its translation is CASSKTSGTDEQFF.

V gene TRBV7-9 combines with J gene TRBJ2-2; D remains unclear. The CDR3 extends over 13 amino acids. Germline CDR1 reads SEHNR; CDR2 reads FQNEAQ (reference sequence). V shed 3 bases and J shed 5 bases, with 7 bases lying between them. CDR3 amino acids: CASSFRITGELFF. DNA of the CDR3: TGTGCCAGCAGCTTTCGTATTACCGGGGAGCTGTTTTTT.

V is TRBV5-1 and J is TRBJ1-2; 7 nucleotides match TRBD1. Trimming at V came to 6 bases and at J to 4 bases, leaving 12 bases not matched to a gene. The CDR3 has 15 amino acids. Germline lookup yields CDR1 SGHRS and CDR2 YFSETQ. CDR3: CASIRTGWYGYGYTF. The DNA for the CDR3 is TGCGCCAGCATCCGGACAGGCTGGTACGGCTATGGCTACACCTTC.

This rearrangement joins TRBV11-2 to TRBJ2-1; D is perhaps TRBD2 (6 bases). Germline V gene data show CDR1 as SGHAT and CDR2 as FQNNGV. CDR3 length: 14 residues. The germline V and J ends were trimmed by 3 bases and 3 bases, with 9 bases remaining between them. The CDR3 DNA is TGTGCCAGCAGCTTCCGGGAGAACTACAATGAGCAGTTCTTC. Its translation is CASSFRENYNEQFF.

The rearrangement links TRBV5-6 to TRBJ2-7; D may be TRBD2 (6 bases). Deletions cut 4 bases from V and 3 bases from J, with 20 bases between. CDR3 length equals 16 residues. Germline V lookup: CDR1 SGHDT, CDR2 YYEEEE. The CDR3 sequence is CASSPFGEVADYEQYF. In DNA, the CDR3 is TGTGCCAGCAGCCCGTTCGGGGAAGTAGCGGACTACGAGCAGTACTTC.

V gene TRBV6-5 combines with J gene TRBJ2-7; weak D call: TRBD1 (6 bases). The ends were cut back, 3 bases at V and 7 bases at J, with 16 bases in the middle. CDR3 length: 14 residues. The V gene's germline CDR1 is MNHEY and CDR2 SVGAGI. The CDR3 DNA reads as TGTGCCAGCAGTTATAGCGCAGGGGCTAGTGAGCAGTACTTC. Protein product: CASSYSAGASEQYF.

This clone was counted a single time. The CDR3 DNA follows: TGCGCCAGCAGCCTGTCGGGGGGGGCAACCGGGGAGCTGTTTTTT. This gives the protein CASSLSGGATGELFF. This rearrangement joins TRBV5-1 to TRBJ2-2; TRBD2 agrees at 8 bases. Germline V gene lookup returns CDR1 SGHRS and CDR2 YFSETQ. The trim removed 4 bases at V and 5 bases at J, leaving 7 bases unmatched. The CDR3 is made up of 15 amino acids.

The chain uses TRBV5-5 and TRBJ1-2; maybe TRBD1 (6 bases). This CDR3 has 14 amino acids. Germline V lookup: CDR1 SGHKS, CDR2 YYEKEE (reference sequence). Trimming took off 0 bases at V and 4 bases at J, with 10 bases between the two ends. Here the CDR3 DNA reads TGTGCCAGCAGCTTGGCGGACAGTCCCTATGGCTACACCTTC. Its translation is CASSLADSPYGYTF.

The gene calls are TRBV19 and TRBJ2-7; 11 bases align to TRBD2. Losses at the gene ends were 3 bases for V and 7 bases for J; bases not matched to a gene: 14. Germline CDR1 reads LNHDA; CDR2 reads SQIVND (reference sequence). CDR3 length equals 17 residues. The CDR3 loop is CASSIDLSGRASGEQYF. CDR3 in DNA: TGTGCCAGTAGTATCGATCTTAGCGGGAGGGCCTCGGGTGAGCAGTACTTC.

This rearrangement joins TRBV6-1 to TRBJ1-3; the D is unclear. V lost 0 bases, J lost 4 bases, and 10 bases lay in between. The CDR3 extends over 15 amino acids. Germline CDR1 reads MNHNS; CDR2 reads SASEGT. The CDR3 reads CASSEAQNIGNTIYF. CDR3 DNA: TGTGCCAGCAGTGAAGCGCAGAACATAGGAAACACCATATATTTT.

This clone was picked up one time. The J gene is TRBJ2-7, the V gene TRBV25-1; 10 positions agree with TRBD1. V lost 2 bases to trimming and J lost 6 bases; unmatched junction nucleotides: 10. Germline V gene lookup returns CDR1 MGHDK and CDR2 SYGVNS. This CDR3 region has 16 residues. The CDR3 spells CASSETLTGGAGEQYF. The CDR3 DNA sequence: TGTGCCAGCAGTGAAACGTTGACAGGGGGCGCGGGCGAGCAGTACTTC.

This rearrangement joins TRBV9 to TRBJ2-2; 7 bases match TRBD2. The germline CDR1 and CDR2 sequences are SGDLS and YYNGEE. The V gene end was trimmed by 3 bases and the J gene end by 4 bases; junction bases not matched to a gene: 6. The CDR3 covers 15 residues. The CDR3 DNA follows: TGTGCCAGCAGCGCGCGGACTAGGAGCACCGGGGAGCTGTTTTTT. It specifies CASSARTRSTGELFF.

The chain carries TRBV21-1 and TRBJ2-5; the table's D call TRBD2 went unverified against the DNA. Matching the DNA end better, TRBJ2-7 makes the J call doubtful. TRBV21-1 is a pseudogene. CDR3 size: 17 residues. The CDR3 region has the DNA TGTGCCACCATGGGGGGCGGGAGCGGTGGTGTCTTGTACGAGCAGTACTTC. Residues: CATMGGGSGGVLYEQYF.

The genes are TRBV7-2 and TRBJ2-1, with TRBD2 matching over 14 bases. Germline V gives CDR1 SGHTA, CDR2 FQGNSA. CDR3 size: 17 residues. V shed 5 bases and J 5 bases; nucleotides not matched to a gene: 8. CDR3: CASSLGTSGSIHNEQFF. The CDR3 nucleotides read TGTGCCAGCAGCCTCGGGACTAGCGGGAGTATCCACAATGAGCAGTTCTTC.

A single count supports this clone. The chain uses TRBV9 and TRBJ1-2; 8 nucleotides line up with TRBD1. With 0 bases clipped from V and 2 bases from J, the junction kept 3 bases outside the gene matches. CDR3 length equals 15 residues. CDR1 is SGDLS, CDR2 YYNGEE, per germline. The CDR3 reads CASSVAQGANYGYTF. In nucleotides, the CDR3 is TGTGCCAGCAGCGTAGCCCAGGGGGCCAACTATGGCTACACCTTC.

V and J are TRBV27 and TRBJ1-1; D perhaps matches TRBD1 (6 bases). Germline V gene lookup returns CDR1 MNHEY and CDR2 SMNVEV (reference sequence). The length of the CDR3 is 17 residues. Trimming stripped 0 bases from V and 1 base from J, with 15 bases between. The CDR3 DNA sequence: TGTGCCAGCAGTTTATCGCCAGGGGAGACAGCGAACACTGAAGCTTTCTTT. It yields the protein CASSLSPGETANTEAFF.

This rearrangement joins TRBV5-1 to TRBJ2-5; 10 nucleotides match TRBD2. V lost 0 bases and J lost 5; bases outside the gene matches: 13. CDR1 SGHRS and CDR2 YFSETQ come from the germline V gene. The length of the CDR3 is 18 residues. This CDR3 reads CASSLAPSGSVSGETQYF. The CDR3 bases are TGCGCCAGCAGCTTGGCCCCTAGCGGGAGTGTGTCTGGGGAGACCCAGTACTTC.

CDR3 sequence reads: CASNQIRGRGEQYF. The CDR3 DNA follows: TGTGCCAGCAACCAAATAAGGGGGCGCGGCGAGCAGTACTTC. The rearrangement links TRBV6-5 to TRBJ2-7, with 7 bases lining up with TRBD1. V trimming: 7 bases; J trimming: 6 bases; junction bases outside the gene matches: 12. This CDR3 has 14 residues. CDR1 MNHEY and CDR2 SVGAGI come from the germline V gene.

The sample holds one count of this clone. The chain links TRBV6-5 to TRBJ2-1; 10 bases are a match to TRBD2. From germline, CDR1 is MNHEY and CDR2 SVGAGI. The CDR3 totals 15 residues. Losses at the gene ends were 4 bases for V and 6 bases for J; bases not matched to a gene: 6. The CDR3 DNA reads TGTGCCAGCAGTTGGACTAGCGGACCGAGCAATGAGCAGTTCTTC. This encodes CASSWTSGPSNEQFF.

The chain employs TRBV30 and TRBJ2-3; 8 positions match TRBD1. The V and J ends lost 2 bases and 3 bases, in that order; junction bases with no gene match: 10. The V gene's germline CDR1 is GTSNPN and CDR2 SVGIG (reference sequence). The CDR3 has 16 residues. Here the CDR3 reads CAWSIKTGAPTDTQYF. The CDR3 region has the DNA TGTGCCTGGAGTATCAAGACAGGGGCGCCGACAGATACGCAGTATTTT.